The 9 T cell receptor beta chains reported below all come from one sample, sequenced in a study of Ad26.COV2.S vaccination and SARS-CoV-2 variants. The treatment is: 15 to 20 received Ad26.COV2.S at low or high dose, single or two shots; a few received placebo; per-sample allocation not given. Sampling was performed 63 days after the first vaccine or placebo injection. Sequencing used immunoSEQ multiplex PCR; TCRdb keeps in-frame clones, though not all of them. The sample shows about 330,000 clones, around 90% of them seen only once. The source material was peripheral blood, sampled in a trial of Ad26.COV2.S vaccine versus placebo. Source of these receptors: a person between 18 and 60 years old who received the Ad26.COV2.S COVID-19 vaccine or a placebo.

V gene TRBV10-2 combines with J gene TRBJ1-1; TRBD1 matches 8 bases. The CDR3 loop spans 11 amino acids. From germline, CDR1 is WSHSY and CDR2 SAAADI. V was pared by 9 bases and J by 8 bases, with 5 bases of the junction left unmatched. The CDR3 protein is CASRRDREAFF. CDR3 in DNA: TGCGCCAGTCGCCGGGACAGGGAAGCTTTCTTT.

The chain links TRBV7-8 to TRBJ1-2; 7 bases fit TRBD1. Germline lookup yields CDR1 SGHVS and CDR2 FQNEAQ. Trimming removed 5 bases from V and 7 bases from J; junction bases left unmatched: 13. The length of the CDR3 is 15 residues. CDR3 nucleotides: TGTGCCAGCAGCCCGTACGAACAGGGGTCAGGTGGCTACACCTTC. Translation: CASSPYEQGSGGYTF.

The chain recombines TRBV5-1 with TRBJ2-1; 11 nucleotides line up with TRBD2. Trimming removed 4 bases from V and 7 bases from J; junction bases left unmatched: 7. Germline-derived CDR1 and CDR2 are SGHRS and YFSETQ. The CDR3 sequence is 15 residues long. DNA for the CDR3: TGCGCCAGCAGCCTTAGCGGGGGGGCTGGAAATGAGCAGTTCTTC. This codes for CASSLSGGAGNEQFF.

This clone has just a few counts. The CDR3 reads CASSPRMQLMNTEAFF. The DNA of the CDR3 is TGTGCCAGCTCACCGAGGATGCAGCTTATGAACACTGAAGCTTTCTTT. This chain uses TRBV18 with TRBJ1-1; D not certain. This CDR3 contains 16 residues. CDR1 and CDR2 (germline): KGHSH, LQKENI. V lost 3 bases to trimming and J lost 0 bases, with 14 bases between them.

The rearrangement links TRBV7-9 to TRBJ2-1; no reliable D call. This CDR3 has 12 amino acids. The V and J ends lost 1 base and 8 bases respectively, with 6 bases between them. The germline V gene encodes CDR1 SEHNR and CDR2 FQNEAQ (reference sequence). The CDR3 DNA follows: TGTGCCAGCAGCTTAGATAGTTATGAGCAGTTCTTC. It specifies CASSLDSYEQFF.

The J gene is TRBJ2-7, the V gene TRBV4-1; the D is unclear. Germline CDR1 and CDR2: MGHRA and YSYEKL. The CDR3 has 15 residues. Trimming left V 2 bases short and J 1 base short, with 12 bases between. CDR3: CASSQFRGGSYEQYF. The CDR3 DNA sequence: TGCGCCAGCAGCCAATTTCGCGGTGGGTCCTACGAGCAGTACTTC.

This clone was recorded only once. V usage is TRBV7-9 and J usage is TRBJ1-2, with D possibly matching TRBD1 (6 bases). Per germline, CDR1 SEHNR and CDR2 FQNEAQ (reference sequence). CDR3 size: 14 residues. The V end was cut by 6 bases, the J end by 3 bases, with 14 bases between. CDR3 sequence: CASRPGVLDYGYTF. CDR3 DNA sequence: TGTGCCAGCAGGCCAGGGGTATTGGACTATGGCTACACCTTC.

V gene TRBV6-5 combines with J gene TRBJ1-5, with no clear D. The V end was cut by 7 bases, the J end by 6 bases, with 13 bases between. CDR1 is MNHEY and CDR2 is SVGAGI in the germline V gene. The CDR3 is made up of 13 amino acids. The CDR3 DNA follows: TGTGCCAGCACCCCCGCGGCCGGTCAGCCCCAGCATTTT. Encoded protein: CASTPAAGQPQHF.

The sample holds one count of this clone. The CDR3 DNA sequence: TGTGCCAGCAACTACCTAAGACAGGCCTCAGGCGGCTACACCTTC. Its translation: CASNYLRQASGGYTF. The chain links TRBV3-1 (or the pseudogene TRBV3-2) to TRBJ1-2; a possible D gene is TRBD1 (6 bases). The CDR3 covers 15 residues. Germline values: CDR1 LGHDT, CDR2 YNNKEL (reference sequence). V was pared by 7 bases and J by 8 bases, with 23 bases between.